This T cell receptor beta chain stems from a study of T cells in narcolepsy. Findings and caveats of the study: Reportedly, autoreactive clonotypes were serially detected in patients' blood but not controls'. Same-patient CSF and blood CD4+ T cell clonotypes included HCRT-specific and TRIB2-specific autoreactive ones.

The CDR3 runs 13 residues. Germline-derived CDR1 and CDR2 are SGHNT and YYREEE (reference sequence). Trimming shortened V by 0 bases and J by 7 bases, and 10 bases separated the two germline ends. The data were produced by immunoSEQ multiplex PCR, yet TCRdb's version contains in-frame clones alone and is incomplete. The table shows under 40,000 clones, with around 79% occurring only once. Details on this clone: The antigen remains unidentified.

This clonotype was obtained from a human donor with narcolepsy. The sample taken for sequencing was CD45RA- memory CD4+ T cells from PBMCs. This rearrangement joins TRBV5-4 to TRBJ1-1, with D maybe TRBD1 (5 bases). CDR3: CASSLAGGVEAFF. The CDR3 DNA reads TGTGCCAGCAGCTTGGCCGGGGGGGTTGAAGCTTTCTTT. Supplemented by reference TRBV5-4 and TRBJ1-1, the full variable domain reads ETGVTQSPTHLIKTRGQQVTLRCSSQSGHNTVSWYQQALGQGPQFIFQYYREEENGRGNFPPRFSGLQFPNYSSELNVNALELDDSALYLCASSLAGGVEAFFGQGTRLTVV.